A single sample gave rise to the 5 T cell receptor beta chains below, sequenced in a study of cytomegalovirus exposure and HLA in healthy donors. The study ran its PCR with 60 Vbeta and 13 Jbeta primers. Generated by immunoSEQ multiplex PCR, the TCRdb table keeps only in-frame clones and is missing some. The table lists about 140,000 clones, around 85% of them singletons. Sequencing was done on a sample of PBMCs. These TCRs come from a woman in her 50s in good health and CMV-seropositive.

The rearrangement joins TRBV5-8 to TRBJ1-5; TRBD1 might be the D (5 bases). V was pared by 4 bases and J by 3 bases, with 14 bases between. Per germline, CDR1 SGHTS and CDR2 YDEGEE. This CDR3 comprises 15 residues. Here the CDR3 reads CASSRGRQFNQPQHF. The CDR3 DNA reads TGTGCCAGCAGCCGTGGAAGACAGTTCAATCAGCCCCAGCATTTT.

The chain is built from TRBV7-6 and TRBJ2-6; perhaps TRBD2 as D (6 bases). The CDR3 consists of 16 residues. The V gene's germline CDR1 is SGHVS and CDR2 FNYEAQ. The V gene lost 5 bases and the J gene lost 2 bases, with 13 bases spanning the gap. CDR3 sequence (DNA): TGTGCCAGCAGCGGGCGGGGCGGGGCTGGGGCCAACGTCCTGACTTTC. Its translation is CASSGRGGAGANVLTF.

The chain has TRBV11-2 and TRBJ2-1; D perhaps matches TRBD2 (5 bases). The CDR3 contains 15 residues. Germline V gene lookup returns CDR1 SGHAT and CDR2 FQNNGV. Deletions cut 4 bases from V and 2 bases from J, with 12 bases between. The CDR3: CASSSLALPYNEQFF. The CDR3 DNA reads TGTGCCAGCAGCTCTCTAGCTCTCCCCTACAATGAGCAGTTCTTC. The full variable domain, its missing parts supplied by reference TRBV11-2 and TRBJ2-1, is EAGVAQSPRYKIIEKRQSVAFWCNPISGHATLYWYQQILGQGPKLLIQFQNNGVVDDSQLPKDRFSAERLKGVDSTLKIQPAKLEDSAVYLCASSSLALPYNEQFFGPGTRLTVL.

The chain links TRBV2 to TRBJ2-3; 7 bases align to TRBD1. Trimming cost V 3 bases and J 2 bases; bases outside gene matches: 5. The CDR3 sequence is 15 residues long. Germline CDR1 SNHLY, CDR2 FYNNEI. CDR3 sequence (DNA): TGTGCCAGCAGTGAGGGACAGCCTGTCACAGATACGCAGTATTTT. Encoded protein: CASSEGQPVTDTQYF.

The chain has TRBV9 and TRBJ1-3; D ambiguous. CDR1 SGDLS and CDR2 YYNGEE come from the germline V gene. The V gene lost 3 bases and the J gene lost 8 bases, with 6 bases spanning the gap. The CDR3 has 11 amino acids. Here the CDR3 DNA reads TGTGCCAGCAGCGCGGAGGACACCATATATTTT. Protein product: CASSAEDTIYF.